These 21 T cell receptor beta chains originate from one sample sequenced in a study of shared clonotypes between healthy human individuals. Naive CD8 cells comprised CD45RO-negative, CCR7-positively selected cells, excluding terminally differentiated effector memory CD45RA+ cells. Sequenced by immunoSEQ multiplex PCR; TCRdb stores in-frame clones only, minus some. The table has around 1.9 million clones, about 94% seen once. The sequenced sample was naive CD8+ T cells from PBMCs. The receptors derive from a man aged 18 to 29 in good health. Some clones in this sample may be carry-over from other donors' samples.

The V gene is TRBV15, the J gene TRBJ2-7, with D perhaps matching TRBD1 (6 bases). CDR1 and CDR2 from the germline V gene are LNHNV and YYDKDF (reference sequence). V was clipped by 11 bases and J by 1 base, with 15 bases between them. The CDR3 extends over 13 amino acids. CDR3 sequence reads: CASAEGESYEQYF. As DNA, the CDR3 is TGTGCCTCGGCCGAGGGGGAGTCCTACGAGCAGTACTTC.

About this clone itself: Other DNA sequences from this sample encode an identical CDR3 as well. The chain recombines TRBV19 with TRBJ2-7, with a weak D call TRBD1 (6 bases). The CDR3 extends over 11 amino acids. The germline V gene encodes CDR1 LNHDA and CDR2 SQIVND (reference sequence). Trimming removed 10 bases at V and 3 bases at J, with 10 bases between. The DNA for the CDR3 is TGTGCCACTTCGGACAGCTACGAGCAGTACTTC. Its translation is CATSDSYEQYF.

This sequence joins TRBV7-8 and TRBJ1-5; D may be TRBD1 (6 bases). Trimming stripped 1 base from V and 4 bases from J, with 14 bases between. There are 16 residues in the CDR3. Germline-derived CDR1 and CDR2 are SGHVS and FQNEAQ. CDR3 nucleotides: TGTGCCAGCAGCTTAGGGACAGCCGGGGGAAATCAGCCCCAGCATTTT. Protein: CASSLGTAGGNQPQHF.

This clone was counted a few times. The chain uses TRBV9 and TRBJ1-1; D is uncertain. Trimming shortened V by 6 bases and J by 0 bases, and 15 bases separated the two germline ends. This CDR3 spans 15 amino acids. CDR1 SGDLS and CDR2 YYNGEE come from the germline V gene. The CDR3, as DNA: TGTGCCAGCAACCACGGACCGAAGATGAACACTGAAGCTTTCTTT. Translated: CASNHGPKMNTEAFF.

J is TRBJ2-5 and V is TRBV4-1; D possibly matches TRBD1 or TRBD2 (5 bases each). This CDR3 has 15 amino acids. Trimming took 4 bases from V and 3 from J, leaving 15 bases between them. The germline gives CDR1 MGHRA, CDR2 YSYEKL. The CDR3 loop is CASSRGPTPEETQYF. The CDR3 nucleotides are TGCGCCAGCAGCCGGGGACCTACACCCGAAGAGACCCAGTACTTC.

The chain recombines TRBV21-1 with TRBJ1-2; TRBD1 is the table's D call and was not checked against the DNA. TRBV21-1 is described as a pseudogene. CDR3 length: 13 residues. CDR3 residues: CASSKAPGALTTF. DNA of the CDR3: TGTGCCAGCAGCAAAGCGCCAGGGGCGCTGACCACCTTC.

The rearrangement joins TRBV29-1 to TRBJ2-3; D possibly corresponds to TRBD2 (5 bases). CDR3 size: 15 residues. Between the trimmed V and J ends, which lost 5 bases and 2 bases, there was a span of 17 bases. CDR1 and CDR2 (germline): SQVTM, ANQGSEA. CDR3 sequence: CSVPPIGMDTDTQYF. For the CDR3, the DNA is TGCAGCGTTCCCCCGATCGGGATGGACACAGATACGCAGTATTTT.

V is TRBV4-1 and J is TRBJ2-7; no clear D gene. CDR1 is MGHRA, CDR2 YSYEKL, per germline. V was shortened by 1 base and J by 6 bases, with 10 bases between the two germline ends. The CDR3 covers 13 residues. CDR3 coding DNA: TGCGCCAGCAGCCAAGTCGAAGGGCGCGAGCAGTACTTC. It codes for CASSQVEGREQYF.

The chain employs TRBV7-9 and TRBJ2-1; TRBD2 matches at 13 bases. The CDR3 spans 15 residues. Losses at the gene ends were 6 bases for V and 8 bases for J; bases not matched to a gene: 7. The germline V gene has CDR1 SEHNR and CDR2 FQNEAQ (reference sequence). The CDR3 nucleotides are TGTGCCAGCAGGACAACTAGCGGGAGGGCCGATGAGCAGTTCTTC. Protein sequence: CASRTTSGRADEQFF.

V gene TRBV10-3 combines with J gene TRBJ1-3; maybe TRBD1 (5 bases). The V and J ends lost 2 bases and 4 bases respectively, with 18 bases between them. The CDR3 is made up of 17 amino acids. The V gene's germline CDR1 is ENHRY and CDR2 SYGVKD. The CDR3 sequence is CAISEPGTVGGGNTIYF. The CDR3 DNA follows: TGTGCCATCAGTGAGCCTGGGACCGTCGGAGGCGGAAACACCATATATTTT.

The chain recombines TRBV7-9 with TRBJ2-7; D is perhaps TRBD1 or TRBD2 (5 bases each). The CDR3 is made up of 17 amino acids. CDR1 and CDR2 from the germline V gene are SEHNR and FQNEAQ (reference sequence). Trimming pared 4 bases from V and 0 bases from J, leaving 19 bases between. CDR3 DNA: TGTGCCAGCAGCTCACCGGACCCGGGACGGTCCTCCTACGAGCAGTACTTC. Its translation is CASSSPDPGRSSYEQYF.

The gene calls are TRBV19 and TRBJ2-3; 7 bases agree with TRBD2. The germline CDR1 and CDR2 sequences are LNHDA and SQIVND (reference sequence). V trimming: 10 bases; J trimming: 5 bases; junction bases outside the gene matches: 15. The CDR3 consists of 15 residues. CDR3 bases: TGTGCCACCACGTGGGGGAGGGCGTCCAAAGATACGCAGTATTTT. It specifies CATTWGRASKDTQYF. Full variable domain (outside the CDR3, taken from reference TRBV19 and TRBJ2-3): DGGITQSPKYLFRKEGQNVTLSCEQNLNHDAMYWYRQDPGQGLRLIYYSQIVNDFQKGDIAEGYSVSREKKESFPLTVTSAQKNPTAFYLCATTWGRASKDTQYFGPGTRLTVL.

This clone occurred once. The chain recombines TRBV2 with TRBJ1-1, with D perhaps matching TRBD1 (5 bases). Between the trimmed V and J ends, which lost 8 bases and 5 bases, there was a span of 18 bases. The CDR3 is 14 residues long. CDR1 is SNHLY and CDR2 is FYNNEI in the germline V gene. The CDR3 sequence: CASWPGRSGTEAFF. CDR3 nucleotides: TGTGCCAGCTGGCCGGGACGGAGTGGAACTGAAGCTTTCTTT. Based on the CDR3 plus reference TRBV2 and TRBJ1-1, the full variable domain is EPEVTQTPSHQVTQMGQEVILRCVPISNHLYFYWYRQILGQKVEFLVSFYNNEISEKSEIFDDQFSVERPDGSNFTLKIRSTKLEDSAMYFCASWPGRSGTEAFFGQGTRLTVV.

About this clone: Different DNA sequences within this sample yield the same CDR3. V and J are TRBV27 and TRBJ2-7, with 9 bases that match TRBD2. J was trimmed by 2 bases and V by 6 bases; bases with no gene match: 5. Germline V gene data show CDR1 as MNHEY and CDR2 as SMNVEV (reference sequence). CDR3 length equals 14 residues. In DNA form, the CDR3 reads TGTGCCAGCAGCCTTAGCGGGGGTACCTACGAGCAGTACTTC. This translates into CASSLSGGTYEQYF.

This CDR3 reads CASSPIRGEQYF. CDR3 DNA: TGTGCCAGCAGCCCCATTAGGGGCGAGCAGTACTTC. The gene calls are TRBV9 and TRBJ2-7, with D tentatively TRBD1 (5 bases). From germline, CDR1 is SGDLS and CDR2 YYNGEE. V was trimmed by 4 bases and J by 6 bases, leaving 11 bases between them. This CDR3 is built from 12 residues.

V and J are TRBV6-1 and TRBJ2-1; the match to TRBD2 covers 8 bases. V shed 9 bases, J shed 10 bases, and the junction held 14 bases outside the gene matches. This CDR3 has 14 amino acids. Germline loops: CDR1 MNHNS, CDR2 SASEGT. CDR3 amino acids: CASSPGLVPKEQFF. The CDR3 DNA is TGTGCCAGTTCCCCGGGACTAGTCCCCAAAGAGCAGTTCTTC.

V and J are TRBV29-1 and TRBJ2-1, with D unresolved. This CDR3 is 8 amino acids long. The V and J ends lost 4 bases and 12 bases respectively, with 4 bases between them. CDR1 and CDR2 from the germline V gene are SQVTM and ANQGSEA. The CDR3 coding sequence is TGCAGCGTTGGTGGGCAGTTCTTC. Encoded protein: CSVGGQFF.

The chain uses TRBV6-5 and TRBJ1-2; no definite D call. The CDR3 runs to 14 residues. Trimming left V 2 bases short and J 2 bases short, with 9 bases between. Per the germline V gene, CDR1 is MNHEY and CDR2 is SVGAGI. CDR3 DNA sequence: TGTGCCAGCAGTTACGAAGGGCTAAACTATGGCTACACCTTC. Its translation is CASSYEGLNYGYTF.

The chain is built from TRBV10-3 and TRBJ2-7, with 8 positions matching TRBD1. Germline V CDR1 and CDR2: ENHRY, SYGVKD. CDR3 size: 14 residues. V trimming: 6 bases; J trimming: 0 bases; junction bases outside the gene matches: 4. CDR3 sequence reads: CAIRTGVSSYEQYF. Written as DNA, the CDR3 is TGTGCCATCAGGACAGGGGTAAGCTCCTACGAGCAGTACTTC.

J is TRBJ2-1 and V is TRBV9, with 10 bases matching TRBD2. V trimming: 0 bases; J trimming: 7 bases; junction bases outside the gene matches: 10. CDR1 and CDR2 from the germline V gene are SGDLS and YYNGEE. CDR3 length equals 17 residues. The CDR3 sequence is CASSVDFRLAGVNEQFF. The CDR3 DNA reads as TGTGCCAGCAGCGTAGATTTTCGTCTAGCGGGAGTAAATGAGCAGTTCTTC.

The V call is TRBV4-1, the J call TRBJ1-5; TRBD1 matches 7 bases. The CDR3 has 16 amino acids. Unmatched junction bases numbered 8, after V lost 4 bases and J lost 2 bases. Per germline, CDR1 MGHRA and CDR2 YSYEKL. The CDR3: CASSLRATGGNQPQHF. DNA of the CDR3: TGCGCCAGCAGCCTAAGAGCCACAGGGGGCAATCAGCCCCAGCATTTT.